A single sample gave rise to the 21 T cell receptor beta chains below, sequenced in a study of T-cell reconstitution after alpha-beta-depleted transplantation in children. Unique molecular identifiers were incorporated into the prepared TCRbeta library. Via MiXCR, TCRdb re-called the PCR reads, giving one row per CDR3 protein. The table includes nearly 350,000 distinct CDR3 sequences, around 15% detected once. Here the sequenced sample was PBMCs, mostly from graft donor cells, taken 360 days after TCRalphabeta/CD19-depleted stem cell transplant. These TCRs come from a male patient between 2 and 15 years old who had a stem cell transplant for acute lymphoblastic leukemia, so the T cells may come from the graft donor.

This clonotype appeared a few times. The J gene is TRBJ2-1, the V gene TRBV19, with D possibly being TRBD2 (5 bases). This CDR3 is 15 amino acids long. Germline CDR1 is LNHDA and CDR2 is SQIVND (reference sequence). V was shortened by 3 bases and J by 4 bases, with 13 bases between the two germline ends. The CDR3 sequence is CASSIAGRGYNEQFF. Here the CDR3 DNA reads TGTGCCAGTAGTATCGCGGGCCGCGGATACAATGAGCAGTTCTTC.

This clonotype has only a few counts. The chain carries TRBV11-2 and TRBJ2-1; 10 positions match TRBD2. V was pared by 4 bases and J by 8 bases, with 26 bases of the junction left unmatched. Germline loops: CDR1 SGHAT, CDR2 FQNNGV. This CDR3 has 21 amino acids. The CDR3 sequence is CASSSRGRDWEVLAGAHEQFF. The CDR3 DNA is TGTGCCAGCAGCTCCCGGGGTAGGGATTGGGAGGTGCTAGCGGGAGCCCATGAGCAGTTCTTC.

This clonotype was detected only a few times. This chain's CDR3 is CAISEKVTYEQYF. CDR3 DNA sequence: TGTGCCATCAGTGAAAAGGTTACCTACGAGCAGTACTTC. V and J are TRBV10-3 and TRBJ2-7; no reliable D call. The CDR3 spans 13 residues. CDR1 is ENHRY and CDR2 is SYGVKD in the germline V gene. V dropped 3 bases and J dropped 2 bases, with 8 bases sitting between them.

This clonotype has a single count. The chain has TRBV5-8 and TRBJ1-1; D gene ambiguous. The V end lost 0 bases, the J end lost 13 bases, and 13 bases lay between the germline ends. The CDR3 extends over 12 amino acids. Looked up from germline, CDR1 is SGHTS and CDR2 is YDEGEE. CDR3 DNA sequence: TGTGCCAGCAGCTTGGAGCCGTTCAGCGGTTTCTTT. This codes for CASSLEPFSGFF.

This clonotype occurred many times. The gene calls are TRBV28 and TRBJ2-7, with D possibly TRBD1 on 6 matching bases. Germline V gives CDR1 MDHEN, CDR2 SYDVKM. Deletions cut 4 bases from V and 2 bases from J, with 15 bases between. CDR3 size: 15 residues. CDR3 region: CASSSIQGQPYEQYF. CDR3 sequence (DNA): TGTGCCAGCAGTTCAATACAAGGACAGCCCTACGAGCAGTACTTC.

This clonotype was picked up a small number of times. The V gene is TRBV5-1, the J gene TRBJ2-7; D gene uncertain. Between the trimmed V and J ends, which lost 0 bases and 2 bases, there was a span of 6 bases. The germline V gene encodes CDR1 SGHRS and CDR2 YFSETQ. There are 13 residues in the CDR3. As DNA, the CDR3 is TGCGCCAGCAGCTTGGCCTGGACCTACGAGCAGTACTTC. Protein: CASSLAWTYEQYF.

V is TRBV4-2 and J is TRBJ2-1, with TRBD2 matching over 7 bases. In germline, CDR1 is LGHNA, CDR2 YNFKEQ. This CDR3 has 15 amino acids. J gave up 4 bases and V 1 base, and 4 bases lay outside the gene matches. The CDR3 loop is CASSQAVGGYNEQFF. Here the CDR3 DNA reads TGTGCCAGCAGCCAAGCGGTGGGAGGGTACAATGAGCAGTTCTTC.

J is TRBJ2-1 and V is TRBV19; no firm D call. V lost 1 base, J lost 5 bases, and 6 bases lay in between. This CDR3 has 13 amino acids. In germline, CDR1 is LNHDA, CDR2 SQIVND (reference sequence). The DNA for the CDR3 is TGTGCCAGTAGTATAGCAGGCGACAATGAGCAGTTCTTC. Translation: CASSIAGDNEQFF. Full variable domain (outside the CDR3, taken from reference TRBV19 and TRBJ2-1): DGGITQSPKYLFRKEGQNVTLSCEQNLNHDAMYWYRQDPGQGLRLIYYSQIVNDFQKGDIAEGYSVSREKKESFPLTVTSAQKNPTAFYLCASSIAGDNEQFFGPGTRLTVL.

This clonotype was detected many times. V is TRBV4-3 and J is TRBJ2-7, with a weak D call TRBD1 (6 bases). Germline loops: CDR1 LGHNA, CDR2 YSLEER. There are 16 residues in the CDR3. V lost 3 bases and J lost 0, with 15 bases in between. The CDR3 spells CASSHTGTDGSYEQYF. The CDR3 DNA is TGCGCCAGCAGCCATACAGGGACGGACGGCTCCTACGAGCAGTACTTC.

The rearrangement links TRBV5-1 to TRBJ2-1; weak D call: TRBD2 (5 bases). Germline CDR1 is SGHRS and CDR2 is YFSETQ. V lost 5 bases and J 7 bases, leaving 10 bases between the germline ends. This CDR3 comprises 12 residues. The CDR3 region is CASREAGNEQFF. The CDR3 coding sequence is TGCGCCAGCAGGGAGGCAGGAAATGAGCAGTTCTTC.

CDR3 sequence: CASSIEAVGQETQYF. Written as DNA, the CDR3 is TGTGCCAGTAGTATAGAGGCCGTGGGGCAAGAGACCCAGTACTTC. The rearrangement links TRBV19 to TRBJ2-5; D unclear. V lost 0 bases, J lost 2 bases, and 10 bases lay in between. The CDR3 sequence is 15 residues long. Germline lookup yields CDR1 LNHDA and CDR2 SQIVND (reference sequence).

Ten or more counts support this clonotype. The rearrangement uses TRBV10-1 and TRBJ2-7; D possibly matches TRBD1 or TRBD2 (5 bases each). Germline assignment: CDR1 WNHNN and CDR2 SYGVQD (reference sequence). The V gene lost 10 bases and the J gene lost 2 bases, with 15 bases spanning the gap. The CDR3 has 13 residues. The CDR3: CAIESGTAYEQYF. The CDR3 DNA is TGCGCCATAGAAAGTGGGACCGCCTACGAGCAGTACTTC.

The chain employs TRBV20-1 and TRBJ2-5; TRBD1 matches at 8 bases. From germline, CDR1 is DFQATT and CDR2 SNEGSKA (reference sequence). J was trimmed by 4 bases and V by 0 bases; bases with no gene match: 7. This CDR3 is built from 15 residues. Written as DNA, the CDR3 is TGCAGTGCTAGAGAAGGCCGGACAGGGTCAGAGACCCAGTACTTC. Amino acid sequence: CSAREGRTGSETQYF.

The chain recombines TRBV7-9 with TRBJ2-6; unclear D gene. The CDR3 has 14 residues. CDR1 is SEHNR, CDR2 FQNEAQ, per germline (reference sequence). V was pared by 3 bases and J by 0 bases, with 3 bases between. In nucleotides, the CDR3 is TGTGCCAGCAGCTTTCACTCTGGGGCCAACGTCCTGACTTTC. It specifies CASSFHSGANVLTF.

This clonotype appeared a few times. This sequence joins TRBV20-1 and TRBJ1-5; 8 nucleotides line up with TRBD1. CDR1 is DFQATT and CDR2 is SNEGSKA in the germline V gene (reference sequence). V lost 5 bases to trimming and J lost 5 bases; unmatched junction nucleotides: 8. The CDR3 covers 14 residues. The CDR3 is CSAQDRVGHQPQHF. The CDR3 coding sequence is TGCAGTGCTCAGGACAGGGTGGGCCATCAGCCCCAGCATTTT.

This clonotype was picked up a small number of times. The chain uses TRBV6-4 and TRBJ2-2; tentative D call: TRBD1 (5 bases). This CDR3 region has 13 residues. Trimming cost V 2 bases and J 6 bases, with 7 bases left between them. CDR1 and CDR2 from the germline V gene are MRHNA and SNTAGT. CDR3 nucleotides: TGTGCCAGCAGTGACCCGACAGCCGGGGAGCTGTTTTTT. This sequence encodes CASSDPTAGELFF.

This clonotype was seen a handful of times. The chain joins TRBV6-1 to TRBJ2-7, with TRBD2 identical over 8 bases. CDR3 size: 16 residues. The V segment lost 5 bases and the J segment 0 bases; nucleotides outside the gene matches: 9. The germline V gene has CDR1 MNHNS and CDR2 SASEGT. The CDR3 loop is CASSKQTGLDSYEQYF. DNA for the CDR3: TGTGCCAGCAGTAAACAAACGGGACTAGACTCCTACGAGCAGTACTTC.

There are many counts of this clonotype. The V call is TRBV5-6, the J call TRBJ2-1; no clear D. Trimming took off 2 bases at V and 8 bases at J, with 5 bases between the two ends. The CDR3 has 11 amino acids. The germline gives CDR1 SGHDT, CDR2 YYEEEE. CDR3 residues: CASSFKDEQFF. CDR3 nucleotides: TGTGCCAGCAGCTTCAAAGATGAGCAGTTCTTC.

V gene TRBV20-1 combines with J gene TRBJ1-2; D not resolved. The CDR3 extends over 12 amino acids. V was clipped by 7 bases and J by 7 bases, with 16 bases between them. From germline, CDR1 is DFQATT and CDR2 SNEGSKA (reference sequence). The CDR3 region has the DNA TGCAGTGTTAACGATGGATTTCTTGGCTACACCTTC. This gives the protein CSVNDGFLGYTF.

The chain couples TRBV24-1 to TRBJ2-1; maybe TRBD1 (6 bases). The germline CDR1 and CDR2 sequences are KGHDR and SFDVKD. The CDR3 spans 12 residues. Deletions cut 4 bases from V and 8 bases from J, with 8 bases between. CDR3 in DNA: TGTGCCACCAGTGAGTGGGGGCATGAGCAGTTCTTC. Its translation is CATSEWGHEQFF.

The sample holds a few counts of this clonotype. V gene TRBV7-9 combines with J gene TRBJ2-5; 7 bases fit TRBD1. Looked up from germline, CDR1 is SEHNR and CDR2 is FQNEAQ (reference sequence). CDR3 size: 16 residues. Unmatched junction bases numbered 11, after V lost 5 bases and J lost 2 bases. CDR3 bases: TGTGCCAGCAGCCAAGGACAGGCGGTGCTTCAAGAGACCCAGTACTTC. It encodes CASSQGQAVLQETQYF. The variable domain in full, completed from reference TRBV7-9 and TRBJ2-5, reads DTGVSQNPRHKITKRGQNVTFRCDPISEHNRLYWYRQTLGQGPEFLTYFQNEAQLEKSRLLSDRFSAERPKGSFSTLEIQRTEQGDSAMYLCASSQGQAVLQETQYFGPGTRLLVL.